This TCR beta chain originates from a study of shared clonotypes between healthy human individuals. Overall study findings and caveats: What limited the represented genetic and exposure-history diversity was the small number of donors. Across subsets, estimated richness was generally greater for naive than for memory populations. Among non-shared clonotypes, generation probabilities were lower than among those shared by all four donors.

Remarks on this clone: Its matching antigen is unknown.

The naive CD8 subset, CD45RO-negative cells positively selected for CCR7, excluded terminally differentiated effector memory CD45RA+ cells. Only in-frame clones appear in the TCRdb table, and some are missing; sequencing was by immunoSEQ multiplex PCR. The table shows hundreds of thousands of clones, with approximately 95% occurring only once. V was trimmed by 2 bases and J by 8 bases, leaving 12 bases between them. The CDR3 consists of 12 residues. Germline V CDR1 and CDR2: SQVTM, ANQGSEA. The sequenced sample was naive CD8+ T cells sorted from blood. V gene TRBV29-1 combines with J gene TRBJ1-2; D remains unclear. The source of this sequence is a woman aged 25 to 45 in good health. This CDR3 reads CSVERIYGGYTF. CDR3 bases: TGCAGCGTTGAACGGATCTACGGGGGCTACACCTTC.